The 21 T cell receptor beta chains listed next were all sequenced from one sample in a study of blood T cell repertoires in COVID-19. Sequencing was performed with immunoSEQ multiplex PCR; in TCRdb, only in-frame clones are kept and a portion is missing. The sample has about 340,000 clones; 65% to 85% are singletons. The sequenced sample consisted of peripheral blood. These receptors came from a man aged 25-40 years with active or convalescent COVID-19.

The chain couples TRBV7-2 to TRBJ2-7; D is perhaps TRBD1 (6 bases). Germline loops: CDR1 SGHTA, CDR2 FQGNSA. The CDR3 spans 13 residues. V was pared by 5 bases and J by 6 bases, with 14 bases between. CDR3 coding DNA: TGTGCCAGCAGCGCATACAGGGTTGGCGAGCAGTACTTC. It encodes CASSAYRVGEQYF.

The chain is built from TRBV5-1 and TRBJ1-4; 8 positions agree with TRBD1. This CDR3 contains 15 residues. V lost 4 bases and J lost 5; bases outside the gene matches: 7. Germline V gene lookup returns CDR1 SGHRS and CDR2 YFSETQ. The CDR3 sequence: CASSGRGQANEKLFF. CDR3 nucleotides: TGCGCCAGCAGCGGCAGGGGGCAGGCAAATGAAAAACTGTTTTTT.

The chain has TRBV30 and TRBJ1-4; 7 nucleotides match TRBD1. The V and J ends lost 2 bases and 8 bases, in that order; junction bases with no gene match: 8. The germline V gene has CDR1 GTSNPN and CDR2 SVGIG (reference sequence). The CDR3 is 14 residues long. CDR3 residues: CAWSLLPGQEKLFF. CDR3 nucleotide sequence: TGTGCCTGGAGTCTCCTGCCGGGACAGGAAAAACTGTTTTTT.

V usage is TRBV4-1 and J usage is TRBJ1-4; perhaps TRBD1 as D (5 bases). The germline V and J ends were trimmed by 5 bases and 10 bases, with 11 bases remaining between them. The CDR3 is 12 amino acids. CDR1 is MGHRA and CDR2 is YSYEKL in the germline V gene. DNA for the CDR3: TGCGCCAGCAGCGGTGACAGTGGAAAACTGTTTTTT. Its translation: CASSGDSGKLFF.

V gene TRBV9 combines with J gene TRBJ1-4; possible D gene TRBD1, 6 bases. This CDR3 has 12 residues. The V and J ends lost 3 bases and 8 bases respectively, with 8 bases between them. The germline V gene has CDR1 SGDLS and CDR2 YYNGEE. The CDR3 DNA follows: TGTGCCAGCAGCGAAGGGGGAGAAAAACTGTTTTTT. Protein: CASSEGGEKLFF. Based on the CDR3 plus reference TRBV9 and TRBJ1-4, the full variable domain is DSGVTQTPKHLITATGQRVTLRCSPRSGDLSVYWYQQSLDQGLQFLIQYYNGEERAKGNILERFSAQQFPDLHSELNLSSLELGDSALYFCASSEGGEKLFFGSGTQLSVL.

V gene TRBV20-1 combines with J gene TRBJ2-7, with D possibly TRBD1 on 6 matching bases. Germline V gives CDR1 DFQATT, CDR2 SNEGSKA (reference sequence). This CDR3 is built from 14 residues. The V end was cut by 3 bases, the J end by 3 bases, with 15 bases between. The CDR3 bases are TGCAGTGCTAGTGATCTGGGACAAAGCTACGAGCAGTACTTC. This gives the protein CSASDLGQSYEQYF.

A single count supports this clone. DNA of the CDR3: TGCGCCAGCAAGACCCAGGGGCTGGAGCAGTACTTC. Translation gives CASKTQGLEQYF. The chain uses TRBV10-1 and TRBJ2-7, with a tentative D call TRBD1 (6 bases). This CDR3 is built from 12 residues. V was shortened by 7 bases and J by 7 bases, with 14 bases between the two germline ends. CDR1 WNHNN and CDR2 SYGVQD come from the germline V gene (reference sequence).

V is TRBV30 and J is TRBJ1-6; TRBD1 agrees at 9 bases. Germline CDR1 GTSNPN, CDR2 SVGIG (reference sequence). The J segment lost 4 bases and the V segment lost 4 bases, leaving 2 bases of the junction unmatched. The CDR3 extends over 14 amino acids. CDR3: CAWTGTGYNSPLHF. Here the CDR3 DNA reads TGTGCCTGGACAGGGACAGGGTATAATTCACCCCTCCACTTT. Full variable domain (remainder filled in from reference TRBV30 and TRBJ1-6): SQTIHQWPATLVQPVGSPLSLECTVEGTSNPNLYWYRQAAGRGLQLLFYSVGIGQISSEVPQNLSASRPQDRQFILSSKKLLLSDSGFYLCAWTGTGYNSPLHFGNGTRLTVT.

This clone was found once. The CDR3 DNA follows: TGTGCCAGCAGCCGGGCGGGAGATACGCAGTATTTT. Residues: CASSRAGDTQYF. V usage is TRBV7-3 and J usage is TRBJ2-3; D may be TRBD2 (5 bases). Germline values: CDR1 SGHTA, CDR2 FQGTGA. V shed 5 bases and J shed 5 bases, with 8 bases lying between them. The CDR3 spans 12 residues.

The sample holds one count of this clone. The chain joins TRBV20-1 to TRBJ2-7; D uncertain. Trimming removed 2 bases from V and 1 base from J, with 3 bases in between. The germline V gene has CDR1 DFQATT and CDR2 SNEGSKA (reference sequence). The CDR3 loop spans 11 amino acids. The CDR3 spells CSARQSYEQYF. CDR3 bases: TGCAGTGCTAGACAGTCCTACGAGCAGTACTTC.

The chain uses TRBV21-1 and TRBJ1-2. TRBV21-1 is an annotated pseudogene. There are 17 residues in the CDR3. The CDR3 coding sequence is TGTGCCAGCAGCAAAATGCCACGGGGGGGGCCCAGGTATGGCTACACCTTC. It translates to CASSKMPRGGPRYGYTF.

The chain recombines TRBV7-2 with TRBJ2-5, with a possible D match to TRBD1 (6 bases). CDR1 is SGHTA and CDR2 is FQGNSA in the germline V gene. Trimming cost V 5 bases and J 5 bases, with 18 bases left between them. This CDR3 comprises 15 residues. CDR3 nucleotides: TGTGCCAGCAGCCCAACGGGGACACTGGGGGAGACCCAGTACTTC. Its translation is CASSPTGTLGETQYF.

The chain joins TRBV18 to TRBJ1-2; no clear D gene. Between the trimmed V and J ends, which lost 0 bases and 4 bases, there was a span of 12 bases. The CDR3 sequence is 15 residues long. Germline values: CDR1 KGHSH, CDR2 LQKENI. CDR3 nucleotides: TGTGCCAGCTCACCACCGGATCAGACTTTCTATGGCTACACCTTC. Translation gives CASSPPDQTFYGYTF.

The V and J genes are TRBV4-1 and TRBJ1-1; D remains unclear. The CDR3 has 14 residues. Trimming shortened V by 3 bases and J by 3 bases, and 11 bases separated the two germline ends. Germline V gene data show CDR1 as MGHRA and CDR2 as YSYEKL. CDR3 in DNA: TGCGCCAGCAGCCAGGAGGGTATCTACACTGAAGCTTTCTTT. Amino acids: CASSQEGIYTEAFF.

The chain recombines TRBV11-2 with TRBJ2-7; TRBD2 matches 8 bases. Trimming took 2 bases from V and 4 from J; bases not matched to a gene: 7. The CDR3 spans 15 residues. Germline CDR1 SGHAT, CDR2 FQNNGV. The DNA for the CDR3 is TGTGCCAGCAGCTTAAGGGCTAGCGGGCCGTACGAGCAGTACTTC. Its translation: CASSLRASGPYEQYF.

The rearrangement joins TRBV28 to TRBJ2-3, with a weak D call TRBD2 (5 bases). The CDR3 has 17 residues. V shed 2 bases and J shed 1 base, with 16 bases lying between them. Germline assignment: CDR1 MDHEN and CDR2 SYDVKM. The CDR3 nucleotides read TGTGCCAGCAGTTTACCCCTGAGTTCGGAGGGCACAGATACGCAGTATTTT. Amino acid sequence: CASSLPLSSEGTDTQYF.

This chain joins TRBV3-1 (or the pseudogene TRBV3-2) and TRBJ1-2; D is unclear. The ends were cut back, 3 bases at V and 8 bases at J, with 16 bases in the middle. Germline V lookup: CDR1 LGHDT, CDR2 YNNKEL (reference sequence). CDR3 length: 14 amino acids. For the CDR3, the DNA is TGTGCCAGCAGCCAGATTGCGGCGGCGGGGGGCTACACCTTC. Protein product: CASSQIAAAGGYTF.

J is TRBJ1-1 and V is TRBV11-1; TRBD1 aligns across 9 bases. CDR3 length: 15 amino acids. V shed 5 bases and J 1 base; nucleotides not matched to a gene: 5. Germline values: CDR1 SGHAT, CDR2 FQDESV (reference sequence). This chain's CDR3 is CASSRTGARNTEAFF. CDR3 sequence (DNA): TGTGCCAGCAGCCGGACAGGGGCAAGGAACACTGAAGCTTTCTTT.

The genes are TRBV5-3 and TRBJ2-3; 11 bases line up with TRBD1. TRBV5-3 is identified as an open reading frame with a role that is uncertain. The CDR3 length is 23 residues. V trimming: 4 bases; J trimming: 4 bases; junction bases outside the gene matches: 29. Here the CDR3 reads CARSTQSRDRGALHVNTPDTQYF. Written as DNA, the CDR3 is TGTGCCAGAAGCACCCAGTCCCGGGACAGGGGGGCTCTCCATGTTAATACCCCAGATACGCAGTATTTT.

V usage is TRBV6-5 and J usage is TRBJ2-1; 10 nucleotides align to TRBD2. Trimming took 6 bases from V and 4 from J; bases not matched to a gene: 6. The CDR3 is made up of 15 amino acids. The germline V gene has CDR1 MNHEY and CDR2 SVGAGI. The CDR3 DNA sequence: TGTGCCAGCAGCAGAACTAGCGGGGCTTACAATGAGCAGTTCTTC. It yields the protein CASSRTSGAYNEQFF.

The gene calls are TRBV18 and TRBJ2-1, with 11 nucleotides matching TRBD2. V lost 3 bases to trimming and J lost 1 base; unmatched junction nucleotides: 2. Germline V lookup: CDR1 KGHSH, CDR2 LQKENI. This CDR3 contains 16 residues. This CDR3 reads CASSPWTSGSYNEQFF. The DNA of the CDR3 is TGTGCCAGCTCACCGTGGACTAGCGGGTCCTACAATGAGCAGTTCTTC.